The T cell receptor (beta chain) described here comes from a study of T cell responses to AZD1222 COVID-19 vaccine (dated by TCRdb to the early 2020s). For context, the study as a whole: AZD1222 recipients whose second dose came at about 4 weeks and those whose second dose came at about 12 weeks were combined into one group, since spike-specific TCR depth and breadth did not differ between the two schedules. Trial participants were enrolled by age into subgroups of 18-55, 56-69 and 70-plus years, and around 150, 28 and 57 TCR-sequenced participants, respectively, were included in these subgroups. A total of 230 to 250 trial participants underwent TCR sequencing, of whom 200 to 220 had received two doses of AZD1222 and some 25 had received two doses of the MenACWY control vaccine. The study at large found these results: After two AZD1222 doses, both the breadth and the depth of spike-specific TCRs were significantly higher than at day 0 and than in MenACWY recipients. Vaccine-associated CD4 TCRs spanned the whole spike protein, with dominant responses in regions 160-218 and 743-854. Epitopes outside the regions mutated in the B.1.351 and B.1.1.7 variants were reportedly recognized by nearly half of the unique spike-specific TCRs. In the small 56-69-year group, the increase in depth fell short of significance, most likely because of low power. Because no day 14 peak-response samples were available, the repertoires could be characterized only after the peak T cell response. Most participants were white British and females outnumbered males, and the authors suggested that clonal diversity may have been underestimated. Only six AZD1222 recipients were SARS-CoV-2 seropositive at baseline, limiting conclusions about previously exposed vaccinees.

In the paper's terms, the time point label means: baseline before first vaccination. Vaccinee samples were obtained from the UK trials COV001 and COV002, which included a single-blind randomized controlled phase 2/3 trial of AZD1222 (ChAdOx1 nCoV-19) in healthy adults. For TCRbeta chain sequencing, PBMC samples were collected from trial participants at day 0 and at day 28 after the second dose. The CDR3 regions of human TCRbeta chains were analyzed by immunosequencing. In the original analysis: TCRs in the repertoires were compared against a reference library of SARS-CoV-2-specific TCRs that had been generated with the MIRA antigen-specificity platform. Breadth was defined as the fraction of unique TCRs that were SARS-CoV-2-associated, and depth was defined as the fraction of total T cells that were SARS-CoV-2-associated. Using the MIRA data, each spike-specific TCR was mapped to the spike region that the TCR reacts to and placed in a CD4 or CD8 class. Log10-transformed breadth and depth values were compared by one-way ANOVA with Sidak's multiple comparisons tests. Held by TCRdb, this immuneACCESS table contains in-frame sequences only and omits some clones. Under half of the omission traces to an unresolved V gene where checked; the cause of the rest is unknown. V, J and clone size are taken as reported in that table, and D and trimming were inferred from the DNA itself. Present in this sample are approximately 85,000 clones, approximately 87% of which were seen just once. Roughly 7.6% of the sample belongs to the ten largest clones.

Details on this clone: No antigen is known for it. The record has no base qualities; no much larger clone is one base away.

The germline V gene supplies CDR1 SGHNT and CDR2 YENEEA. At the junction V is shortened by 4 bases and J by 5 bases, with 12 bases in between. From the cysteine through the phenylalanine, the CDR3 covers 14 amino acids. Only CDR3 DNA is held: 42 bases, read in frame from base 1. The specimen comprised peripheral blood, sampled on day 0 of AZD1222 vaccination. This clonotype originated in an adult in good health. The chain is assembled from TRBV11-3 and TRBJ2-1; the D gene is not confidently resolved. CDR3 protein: CASSSPPANNEQFF. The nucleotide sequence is TGTGCCAGCAGCTCACCTCCCGCTAACAATGAGCAGTTCTTC.